A single sample is the source of the 15 T cell receptor beta chains below, sequenced in a study of T cell responses to AZD1222 COVID-19 vaccine. Clones were sequenced by immunoSEQ multiplex PCR, and TCRdb holds only the in-frame ones, with some missing. The sample carries about 160,000 clones, about 90% recorded once. Sequences were derived from peripheral blood, sampled on day 0 of MenACWY control vaccination. These receptor sequences come from an adult in good health.

The chain links TRBV9 to TRBJ2-7; 9 positions agree with TRBD2. V gave up 3 bases and J gave up 2 bases; unmatched junction bases: 6. CDR1 and CDR2 (germline): SGDLS, YYNGEE. The CDR3 consists of 15 residues. Written as DNA, the CDR3 is TGTGCCAGCAGCGGACGAGCGGGAGGCCCCTACGAGCAGTACTTC. It encodes CASSGRAGGPYEQYF.

V is TRBV7-9 and J is TRBJ2-1, with a possible D match to TRBD1 (6 bases). The V gene lost 1 base and the J gene lost 2 bases, with 12 bases spanning the gap. This CDR3 comprises 16 residues. Per the germline V gene, CDR1 is SEHNR and CDR2 is FQNEAQ (reference sequence). CDR3: CASSLGSRGPYNEQFF. In DNA form, the CDR3 reads TGTGCCAGCAGCTTAGGATCCAGGGGCCCCTACAATGAGCAGTTCTTC.

The J gene is TRBJ2-5, the V gene TRBV10-3; TRBD1 agrees at 8 bases. J was trimmed by 0 bases and V by 3 bases; bases with no gene match: 3. CDR3 length: 15 residues. Germline-derived CDR1 and CDR2 are ENHRY and SYGVKD. The DNA of the CDR3 is TGTGCCATCAGTGAAGGACAGGGACACCAAGAGACCCAGTACTTC. It is translated as CAISEGQGHQETQYF.

The CDR3 DNA is TGTGCCAGCAGTTTATTTCGGGACAGGCTATGGAATGAGCAGTTCTTC. It specifies CASSLFRDRLWNEQFF. The chain carries TRBV27 and TRBJ2-1; 8 positions match TRBD1. Looked up from germline, CDR1 is MNHEY and CDR2 is SMNVEV (reference sequence). There are 16 residues in the CDR3. Germline trimming cut 1 base from V and 7 bases from J; bases unmatched to any gene: 9.

V and J are TRBV14 and TRBJ1-1; tentative D call: TRBD1 (6 bases). The V and J ends lost 5 bases and 0 bases respectively, with 7 bases between them. Germline values: CDR1 SGHDN, CDR2 FVKESK. The CDR3 has 13 residues. DNA for the CDR3: TGTGCCAGCAGCAGGGGGATGAACACTGAAGCTTTCTTT. This sequence encodes CASSRGMNTEAFF.

The J gene is TRBJ2-1, the V gene TRBV7-9; 7 nucleotides line up with TRBD2. This CDR3 comprises 11 residues. V was pared by 6 bases and J by 16 bases, with 9 bases of the junction left unmatched. CDR1 SEHNR and CDR2 FQNEAQ come from the germline V gene (reference sequence). CDR3 sequence (DNA): TGTGCCAGCAGATCCAGGGCGGGGGACTTCTTC. Amino acid sequence: CASRSRAGDFF.

This clone was detected once. The chain carries TRBV3-1 (or the pseudogene TRBV3-2) and TRBJ1-5; D is uncertain. This CDR3 contains 14 residues. Trimming cost V 3 bases and J 5 bases, with 11 bases left between them. Germline values: CDR1 LGHDT, CDR2 YNNKEL (reference sequence). DNA of the CDR3: TGTGCCAGCAGCCACAGTTATACCGATCAGCCCCAGCATTTT. Translating it yields CASSHSYTDQPQHF.

The gene calls are TRBV19 and TRBJ1-2; 11 bases are shared with TRBD1. Germline CDR1 and CDR2: LNHDA and SQIVND (reference sequence). J was trimmed by 4 bases and V by 9 bases; bases with no gene match: 7. This CDR3 spans 14 amino acids. The CDR3 nucleotides read TGTGCCAGCCATGGACAGGGGGCGAGCTATGGCTACACCTTC. This gives the protein CASHGQGASYGYTF. The full variable domain, with the rest looked up from reference TRBV19 and TRBJ1-2, is DGGITQSPKYLFRKEGQNVTLSCEQNLNHDAMYWYRQDPGQGLRLIYYSQIVNDFQKGDIAEGYSVSREKKESFPLTVTSAQKNPTAFYLCASHGQGASYGYTFGSGTRLTVV.

This rearrangement joins TRBV19 to TRBJ2-6, with TRBD2 matching 10 bases. CDR1 and CDR2 (germline): LNHDA, SQIVND (reference sequence). The CDR3 consists of 18 residues. Trimming cost V 6 bases and J 4 bases; bases outside gene matches: 12. Here the CDR3 reads CASSPPWGLAPGANVLTF. CDR3 nucleotides: TGTGCCAGTAGCCCCCCTTGGGGACTAGCGCCCGGGGCCAACGTCCTGACTTTC. Based on the CDR3 plus reference TRBV19 and TRBJ2-6, the full variable domain is DGGITQSPKYLFRKEGQNVTLSCEQNLNHDAMYWYRQDPGQGLRLIYYSQIVNDFQKGDIAEGYSVSREKKESFPLTVTSAQKNPTAFYLCASSPPWGLAPGANVLTFGAGSRLTVL.

The rearrangement uses TRBV11-3 and TRBJ1-1, with 9 bases lining up with TRBD1. V lost 6 bases and J lost 1; bases outside the gene matches: 9. Per the germline V gene, CDR1 is SGHNT and CDR2 is YENEEA. The CDR3 spans 16 residues. The CDR3 DNA reads as TGTGCCAGCAGTCTAGGGTACAGGGGGCCGAACACTGAAGCTTTCTTT. Amino acid sequence: CASSLGYRGPNTEAFF.

The rearrangement links TRBV9 to TRBJ2-1; 10 nucleotides agree with TRBD1. Unmatched junction bases numbered 1, after V lost 2 bases and J lost 2 bases. Germline CDR1 SGDLS, CDR2 YYNGEE. The CDR3 has 15 amino acids. The CDR3 sequence is CASSVGTGAYNEQFF. The CDR3 DNA sequence: TGTGCCAGCAGCGTCGGGACAGGGGCCTACAATGAGCAGTTCTTC.

This chain joins TRBV25-1 and TRBJ2-7; a weak D match, TRBD1 (5 bases). CDR3 length: 13 residues. Germline CDR1 and CDR2: MGHDK and SYGVNS. Trimming removed 4 bases from V and 3 bases from J, with 10 bases in between. The CDR3, as DNA: TGTGCCAGCAGTGGCTCCCAGGGCTACGAGCAGTACTTC. Translating gives CASSGSQGYEQYF.

This chain connects TRBV6-5 to TRBJ2-7; a possible D gene is TRBD1 (5 bases). Per germline, CDR1 MNHEY and CDR2 SVGAGI. There are 15 residues in the CDR3. The V and J ends lost 6 bases and 5 bases respectively, with 20 bases between them. The CDR3: CASSNIFPRVHEQYF. Written as DNA, the CDR3 is TGTGCCAGCAGCAATATATTTCCCAGGGTCCACGAGCAGTACTTC.

The chain uses TRBV9 and TRBJ2-2, with D uncertain. The CDR3 spans 14 residues. The V gene lost 0 bases and the J gene lost 0 bases, with 3 bases spanning the gap. The germline CDR1 and CDR2 sequences are SGDLS and YYNGEE. The CDR3 protein is CASSVAPNTGELFF. The CDR3 DNA reads as TGTGCCAGCAGCGTAGCTCCGAACACCGGGGAGCTGTTTTTT.

The J gene is TRBJ2-2, the V gene TRBV19; D perhaps matches TRBD2 (5 bases). The germline V gene encodes CDR1 LNHDA and CDR2 SQIVND (reference sequence). The CDR3 runs 16 residues. V was pared by 5 bases and J by 5 bases, with 18 bases between. The DNA of the CDR3 is TGTGCCAGTAGTCAAAAGGGCCCCACGGGGACCGGGGAGCTGTTTTTT. Residues: CASSQKGPTGTGELFF.